What follows describes a single T cell receptor beta chain. Its antigen remains unidentified. The data were taken from a study of OX40 agonist ivuxolimab in advanced cancers. This table comes from immunoSEQ multiplex PCR, and its TCRdb copy is limited to in-frame clones, with some not included. Among some 43,000 clones listed, about 95% were seen once. Losses at the gene ends were 1 base for V and 4 bases for J; bases not matched to a gene: 10. CDR1 GTSNPN and CDR2 SVGIG come from the germline V gene (reference sequence). This CDR3 is built from 16 residues. Study-wide points: Among T cells, CD8+ cells averaged more expanded clones than CD4+ cells. Circulating CD4+ and CD8+ T cells showed clonal expansion by week 6 at 0.1 to 3.0 mg/kg.

Here the sequenced sample was CD4+ or CD8+ T cells sorted from blood, taken in a trial of the OX40 agonist ivuxolimab. The chain combines TRBV30 with TRBJ2-3; 8 nucleotides match TRBD2. The receptor was isolated from an adult with an advanced solid tumor such as melanoma, head and neck, liver or kidney cancer. The CDR3 nucleotides are TGTGCCTGGAGTGCTTTGACTAGCGTCGGGGCAGATACGCAGTATTTT. Residues: CAWSALTSVGADTQYF.